The present entry profiles one T cell receptor (beta chain) with its context. The data belong to a study of shared clonotypes between healthy human individuals. Germline V gene sequence: CDR1 MDHEN, CDR2 SYDVKM. V was shortened by 11 bases and J by 0 bases, with 16 bases between the two germline ends. The length of the CDR3 is 15 residues. Positively selected for CCR7, the CD45RO-negative cells used as naive CD8 cells excluded terminally differentiated effector memory CD45RA+ cells. For each subset, genomic DNA was distributed in equal portions over several immunoSEQ plates. Some clones are missing from TCRdb's copy, which holds only in-frame ones; the method was immunoSEQ multiplex PCR. Of about 2.2 million clones listed, more than 85% are singletons.

J is TRBJ2-2 and V is TRBV28; D perhaps matches TRBD1 (6 bases). The receptor comes from a man aged 18 to 30 in good health. Some clones in this sample may be carry-over from other donors' samples. The sample was naive CD8+ T cells from PBMCs. The CDR3 spells CAANSGDANTGELFF. CDR3 sequence (DNA): TGTGCCGCCAACTCAGGGGACGCGAACACCGGGGAGCTGTTTTTT.